The 22 T cell receptor beta chains below were found in one sample sequenced in a study of metastatic and nonmetastatic thyroid tumors. TCRdb re-processed the PCR reads through MiXCR. The profile shows 15,000 to 20,000 clones, roughly 22% of them singletons. There were no patients who had received any treatment before thyroid surgery. Sample: tumor tissue. These receptor sequences come from a male donor with papillary thyroid cancer or a benign thyroid nodule (not recorded which). Some clones in this sample may be carry-over from other donors' samples.

There are many counts of this clone. This sequence joins TRBV7-9 and TRBJ2-3, with TRBD2 matching over 7 bases. V was pared by 4 bases and J by 0 bases, with 4 bases of the junction left unmatched. The CDR3 extends over 15 amino acids. In germline, CDR1 is SEHNR, CDR2 FQNEAQ (reference sequence). The CDR3 sequence: CASSYSSGSTDTQYF. The CDR3 coding sequence is TGTGCCAGCAGCTACTCTAGCGGAAGCACAGATACGCAGTATTTT.

This clone was detected a few times. This chain uses TRBV10-1 with TRBJ2-7, with D possibly matching TRBD1 (8 bases). CDR1 and CDR2 (germline): WNHNN, SYGVQD (reference sequence). V was clipped by 4 bases and J by 5 bases, with 18 bases between them. The CDR3 contains 15 residues. The CDR3 sequence is CASSGNRGGGDEQYF. DNA for the CDR3: TGCGCCAGCAGTGGGAACAGGGGGGGCGGGGACGAGCAGTACTTC.

This clone was recorded many times. CDR3 sequence (DNA): TGTGCCAGCGGGCTAGCGGGCCGATACAATGAGCAGTTCTTC. Its protein is CASGLAGRYNEQFF. The chain is built from TRBV11-3 and TRBJ2-1; 8 bases are shared with TRBD2. The CDR3 extends over 14 amino acids. Unmatched junction bases numbered 7, after V lost 8 bases and J lost 4 bases. CDR1 and CDR2 (germline): SGHNT, YENEEA.

At least ten counts were recorded for this clone. Other nucleotide sequences from this sample produce the same CDR3. The chain uses TRBV18 and TRBJ2-3; D unclear. The length of the CDR3 is 14 residues. From germline, CDR1 is KGHSH and CDR2 LQKENI. V was cut by 4 bases and J by 0 bases, with 8 bases left in between. The CDR3 sequence is CASSLQTSTDTQYF. CDR3 DNA: TGTGCCAGCTCACTCCAGACTAGCACAGATACGCAGTATTTT.

This clone was picked up many times. This chain joins TRBV9 and TRBJ1-4, with D unclear. V lost 0 bases and J lost 8, with 20 bases in between. The CDR3 runs to 17 residues. The V gene's germline CDR1 is SGDLS and CDR2 YYNGEE. CDR3 sequence reads: CASSVGVRTEGIEKLFF. CDR3 nucleotide sequence: TGTGCCAGCAGCGTAGGCGTCCGCACAGAAGGAATCGAAAAACTGTTTTTT.

This clone showed up many times. J is TRBJ1-6 and V is TRBV6-1; D ambiguous. CDR3 size: 13 residues. Trimming took 6 bases from V and 10 from J, leaving 13 bases between them. The germline V gene encodes CDR1 MNHNS and CDR2 SASEGT. CDR3 DNA: TGTGCCAGCAGCCCCTCCTGGCAATCACCCCTCCACTTT. The encoded protein is CASSPSWQSPLHF.

This clone came up many times. V usage is TRBV18 and J usage is TRBJ1-1; 8 nucleotides match TRBD1. Germline-derived CDR1 and CDR2 are KGHSH and LQKENI. The junction had 2 bases not matched to a gene; V was cut back by 4 bases and J by 1 base. This CDR3 is built from 14 residues. CDR3 loop: CASSHGTGNTEAFF. In nucleotides, the CDR3 is TGTGCCAGCTCACACGGGACAGGGAACACTGAAGCTTTCTTT.

The genes are TRBV2 and TRBJ1-5; D is undetermined. The germline CDR1 and CDR2 sequences are SNHLY and FYNNEI. This CDR3 contains 14 residues. V was cut by 6 bases and J by 3 bases, with 12 bases left in between. CDR3 DNA sequence: TGTGCCAGCAGGCATCTGGAACACAATCAGCCCCAGCATTTT. Its protein is CASRHLEHNQPQHF.

This clone has only a few counts. Germline is not matched at one junction end, which may reflect a read error. V and J are TRBV12-3 or TRBV12-4 and TRBJ2-7; 7 bases map to TRBD1. This CDR3 comprises 14 residues. CDR3 region: CASSRTGESYERYF. In DNA, the CDR3 is TGTGCCAGCAGTCGGACAGGTGAATCCTACGAGCGGTACTTC.

Note on this clone: One end of the junction varies from germline; a read error may be responsible. This rearrangement joins TRBV7-6 to TRBJ1-1, with 7 bases matching TRBD1. The CDR3 extends over 16 amino acids. The V gene's germline CDR1 is SGHVS and CDR2 FNYEAQ. The CDR3 sequence is CASGLMEGGVNTEAFF. CDR3 DNA: TGTGCCAGCGGCTTAATGGAAGGGGGCGTGAACACTGAAGCTTTCTTT.

Regarding this clone: This sequence may be a read error, since a much larger clone differs from it by one base. The chain recombines TRBV6-2 or TRBV6-3 with TRBJ1-1; possible D gene TRBD1, 5 bases. The V and J ends lost 7 bases and 0 bases respectively, with 15 bases between them. This CDR3 is built from 15 residues. CDR1 is MNHEY, CDR2 SVGEGT, per germline. CDR3 DNA sequence: TGTGCCAGCATCCTAAGGGAGGGGATGAACACTGAAGCTTTCTTT. Amino acid sequence: CASILREGMNTEAFF.

This clone was detected many times. A much larger clone lies a single base off, so this may be a read error. The rearrangement links TRBV2 to TRBJ2-1; 9 bases align to TRBD2. The V segment lost 8 bases and the J segment 5 bases; nucleotides outside the gene matches: 7. Germline CDR1 is SNHLY and CDR2 is FYNNEI. This CDR3 is built from 14 residues. This CDR3 reads CASGGGLANNEQFF. Written as DNA, the CDR3 is TGTGCCAGCGGAGGCGGACTAGCGAACAATGAGCAGTTCTTC. The variable domain in full, with the rest retrieved from reference TRBV2 and TRBJ2-1, is EPEVTQTPSHQVTQMGQEVILRCVPISNHLYFYWYRQILGQKVEFLVSFYNNEISEKSEIFDDQFSVERPDGSNFTLKIRSTKLEDSAMYFCASGGGLANNEQFFGPGTRLTVL.

A word on this clone: A read error is likely, as this CDR3 ends without the conserved phenylalanine or tryptophan. The V gene is TRBV30, the J gene TRBJ2-1; tentative D call: TRBD2 (5 bases). CDR1 is GTSNPN, CDR2 SVGIG, per germline (reference sequence). This CDR3 region has 15 residues. CDR3 residues: CAWSGGGYRYNVQFV. Here the CDR3 DNA reads TGTGCCTGGAGTGGCGGAGGATATAGGTACAATGTGCAGTTCGTC.

The sample holds one count of this clone. The junction and the germline gene differ at one end; a read error may be behind it. The V call is TRBV9, the J call TRBJ2-2; D is perhaps TRBD1 or TRBD2 (5 bases each). Germline V CDR1 and CDR2: SGDLS, YYNGEE. The CDR3 is 14 amino acids. The CDR3 bases are TGTGCCAGCAGACGCCTCGGGGCTCCCGGGGAGCCGTTTTTT. The encoded protein is CASRRLGAPGEPFF.

On this clone: A much larger clone sits a single nucleotide away, making a read error possible. The V call is TRBV14, the J call TRBJ2-3; 7 nucleotides line up with TRBD2. V lost 4 bases to trimming and J lost 0 bases; unmatched junction nucleotides: 7. This CDR3 has 16 amino acids. From germline, CDR1 is SGHDN and CDR2 FVKESK. The CDR3 DNA follows: TGTGCCAGCAGCCTAGGGTCTAGCGGAAGCACAGATACGCAGTATTTT. Translated, it gives CASSLGSSGSTDTQYF.

At least ten counts were recorded for this clone. The chain is built from TRBV14 and TRBJ2-5; no clear D gene. Germline loops: CDR1 SGHDN, CDR2 FVKESK. The CDR3 contains 13 residues. Trimming removed 1 base at V and 4 bases at J, with 7 bases between. CDR3 region: CASSQGLSETQYF. CDR3 bases: TGTGCCAGCAGCCAAGGTTTATCAGAGACCCAGTACTTC.

This clone was observed at least ten times. CDR3: CASSLTFGRTDTQYF. In nucleotides, the CDR3 is TGTGCCAGCAGCTTAACTTTCGGGAGAACAGATACGCAGTATTTT. The rearrangement uses TRBV7-2 and TRBJ2-3, with D perhaps TRBD2 (6 bases). V lost 2 bases and J 3 bases, leaving 12 bases between the germline ends. The CDR3 consists of 15 residues. Germline V gives CDR1 SGHTA, CDR2 FQGNSA. The full variable domain, rest sourced from reference TRBV7-2 and TRBJ2-3, is GAGVSQSPSNKVTEKGKDVELRCDPISGHTALYWYRQSLGQGLEFLIYFQGNSAPDKSGLPSDRFSAERTGGSVSTLTIQRTQQEDSAVYLCASSLTFGRTDTQYFGPGTRLTVL.

This clone was seen repeatedly, ten times or more. V usage is TRBV6-1 and J usage is TRBJ1-4; D may be TRBD1 (5 bases). V was shortened by 8 bases and J by 7 bases, with 11 bases between the two germline ends. The CDR3 has 12 amino acids. In germline, CDR1 is MNHNS, CDR2 SASEGT. The CDR3 protein is CASSTGGEKLFF. The CDR3 DNA sequence: TGTGCCAGCTCGACGGGGGGTGAAAAACTGTTTTTT.

In this sample, this clone turned up many times. This may arise from a read error, as a much more abundant clone is one base away. The chain uses TRBV28 and TRBJ2-5; no definite D call. The CDR3 length is 13 residues. From germline, CDR1 is MDHEN and CDR2 SYDVKM. The CDR3 loop is CASSLNHQETQHF. CDR3 sequence (DNA): TGTGCCAGCAGTTTGAACCACCAAGAGACCCAGCACTTC.

This clone has ten or more counts. The chain uses TRBV20-1 and TRBJ2-3, with 11 bases matching TRBD2. The CDR3 has 16 amino acids. V dropped 5 bases and J dropped 4; count of bases not matched to a gene: 11. Germline CDR1 DFQATT, CDR2 SNEGSKA (reference sequence). Here the CDR3 reads CSAFRLAGSGADTQYF. The CDR3 DNA reads as TGCAGTGCTTTTAGACTAGCGGGGAGTGGGGCAGATACGCAGTATTTT.

The V gene is TRBV5-8, the J gene TRBJ2-7, with 7 bases aligning to TRBD2. With V trimmed by 0 bases and J by 3 bases, 6 bases remained unmatched. The CDR3 extends over 15 amino acids. Germline V gives CDR1 SGHTS, CDR2 YDEGEE. The CDR3 nucleotides are TGTGCCAGCAGCTTGGGGATGGGGGGGAGCTACGAGCAGTACTTC. Its protein product is CASSLGMGGSYEQYF. The complete variable domain, with remaining parts taken from reference TRBV5-8 and TRBJ2-7, reads EAGVTQSPTHLIKTRGQQATLRCSPISGHTSVYWYQQALGLGLQFLLWYDEGEERNRGNFPPRFSGRQFPNYSSELNVNALELEDSALYLCASSLGMGGSYEQYFGPGTRLTVT.

The sample holds a few counts of this clone. CDR3: CASSLFSPGAGGYTF. The CDR3 DNA follows: TGTGCCAGCAGTTTATTTTCCCCAGGGGCTGGCGGCTACACCTTC. The rearrangement joins TRBV27 to TRBJ1-2; TRBD1 might be the D (6 bases). V was pared by 1 base and J by 8 bases, with 17 bases between. Germline CDR1 reads MNHEY; CDR2 reads SMNVEV (reference sequence). The CDR3 sequence is 15 residues long.